This TCR beta chain was sequenced for a study of T and B cells in COVID-19 patients. CDR3 length: 16 residues. Trimming took 4 bases from V and 2 from J; bases not matched to a gene: 10. CDR1 MNHEY and CDR2 SMNVEV come from the germline V gene (reference sequence). TRB rearrangements were amplified by multiplex PCR with BIOMED2 TRB-A/B primers. TCRdb ran MiXCR on the multiplex PCR reads and lists one entry per CDR3 protein. The sample carries 8,500 to 9,500 distinct CDR3 sequences, 30% to 45% recorded once. From blood, roughly 250-550 ng of genomic DNA served as TRB template. Sequenced sample: blood. This TCR was recovered from a human donor with active COVID-19. The rearrangement links TRBV27 to TRBJ1-2, with 7 bases matching TRBD1. CDR3 coding DNA: TGTGCCAGCAGTTCGGTTCAAAGGGGGCGCAACTATGGCTACACCTTC. This encodes CASSSVQRGRNYGYTF.